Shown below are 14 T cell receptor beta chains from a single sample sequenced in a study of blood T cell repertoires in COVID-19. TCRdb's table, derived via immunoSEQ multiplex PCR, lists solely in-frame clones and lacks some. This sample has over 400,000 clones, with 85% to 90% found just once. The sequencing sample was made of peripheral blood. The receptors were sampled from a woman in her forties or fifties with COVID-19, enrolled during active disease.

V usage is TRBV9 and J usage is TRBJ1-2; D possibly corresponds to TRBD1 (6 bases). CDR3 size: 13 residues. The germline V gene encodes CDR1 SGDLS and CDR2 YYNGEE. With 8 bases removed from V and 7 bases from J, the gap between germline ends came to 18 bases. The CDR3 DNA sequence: TGTGCCAGTCAGACCCCAGGGGAGGGTGGCTACACCTTC. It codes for CASQTPGEGGYTF.

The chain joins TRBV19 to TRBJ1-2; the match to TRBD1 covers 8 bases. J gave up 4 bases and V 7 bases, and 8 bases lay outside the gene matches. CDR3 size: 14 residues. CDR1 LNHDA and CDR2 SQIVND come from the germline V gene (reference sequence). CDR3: CASTRTGKAYGYTF. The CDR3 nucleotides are TGTGCCAGTACCCGGACAGGGAAGGCCTATGGCTACACCTTC.

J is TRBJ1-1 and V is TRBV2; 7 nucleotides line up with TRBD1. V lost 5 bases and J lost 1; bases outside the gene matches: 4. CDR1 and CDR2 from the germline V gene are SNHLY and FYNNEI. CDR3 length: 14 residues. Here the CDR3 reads CASSIRQGNTEAFF. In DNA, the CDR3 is TGTGCCAGCAGTATCCGACAGGGGAACACTGAAGCTTTCTTT.

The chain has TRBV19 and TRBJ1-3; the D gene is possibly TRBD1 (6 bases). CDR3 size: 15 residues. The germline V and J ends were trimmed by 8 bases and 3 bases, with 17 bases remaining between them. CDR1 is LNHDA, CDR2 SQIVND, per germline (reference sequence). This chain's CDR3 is CASARRQDGGNTIYF. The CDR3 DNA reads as TGTGCCAGTGCCCGGAGACAGGATGGTGGAAACACCATATATTTT.

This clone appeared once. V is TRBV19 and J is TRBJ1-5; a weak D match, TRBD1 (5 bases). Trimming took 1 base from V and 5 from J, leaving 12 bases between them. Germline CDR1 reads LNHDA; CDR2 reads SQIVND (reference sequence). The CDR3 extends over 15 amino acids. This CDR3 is CASSIGGTGDQPQHF. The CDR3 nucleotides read TGTGCCAGTAGTATAGGAGGTACAGGTGATCAGCCCCAGCATTTT.

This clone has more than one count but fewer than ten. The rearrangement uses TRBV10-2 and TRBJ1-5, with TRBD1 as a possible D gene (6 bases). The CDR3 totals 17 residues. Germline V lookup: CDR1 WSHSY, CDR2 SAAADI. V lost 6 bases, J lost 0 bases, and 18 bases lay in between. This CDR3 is CASSDRGGGYSNQPQHF. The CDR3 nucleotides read TGCGCCAGCAGCGATAGAGGGGGAGGGTATAGCAATCAGCCCCAGCATTTT.

As DNA, the CDR3 is TGTGCTAGTAATGCCTATAGCAATCAGCCCCAGCATTTT. Protein: CASNAYSNQPQHF. This chain joins TRBV12-5 and TRBJ1-5; D not certain. The germline V gene has CDR1 LGHNT and CDR2 FRNRAP. The ends were cut back, 8 bases at V and 0 bases at J, with 8 bases in the middle. CDR3 length: 13 amino acids.

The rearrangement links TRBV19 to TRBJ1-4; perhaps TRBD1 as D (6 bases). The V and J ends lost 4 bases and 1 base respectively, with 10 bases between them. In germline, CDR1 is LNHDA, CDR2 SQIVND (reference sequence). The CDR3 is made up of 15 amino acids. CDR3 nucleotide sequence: TGTGCCAGTAGTAAATCAGGGGTAACTAATGAAAAACTGTTTTTT. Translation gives CASSKSGVTNEKLFF.

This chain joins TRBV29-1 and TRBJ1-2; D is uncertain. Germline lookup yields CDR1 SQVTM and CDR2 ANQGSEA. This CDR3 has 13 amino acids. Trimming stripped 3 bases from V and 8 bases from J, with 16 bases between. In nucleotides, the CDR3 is TGCAGCGTTGACGACGACCTCGACGGGGGCTACACCTTC. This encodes CSVDDDLDGGYTF.

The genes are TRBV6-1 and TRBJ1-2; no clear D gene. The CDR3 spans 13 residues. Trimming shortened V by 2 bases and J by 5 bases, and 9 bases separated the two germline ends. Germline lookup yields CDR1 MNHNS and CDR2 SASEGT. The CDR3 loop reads CASSELQQYGYTF. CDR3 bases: TGTGCCAGCAGTGAATTGCAACAGTATGGCTACACCTTC.

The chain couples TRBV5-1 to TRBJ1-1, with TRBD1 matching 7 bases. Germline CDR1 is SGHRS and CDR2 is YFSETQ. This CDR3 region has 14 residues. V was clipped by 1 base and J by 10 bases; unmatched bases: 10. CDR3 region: CASSLRTGVTAAFF. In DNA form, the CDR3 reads TGCGCCAGCAGCTTGAGGACAGGAGTTACCGCAGCTTTCTTT. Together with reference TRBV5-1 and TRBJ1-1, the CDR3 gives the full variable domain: KAGVTQTPRYLIKTRGQQVTLSCSPISGHRSVSWYQQTPGQGLQFLFEYFSETQRNKGNFPGRFSGRQFSNSRSEMNVSTLELGDSALYLCASSLRTGVTAAFFGQGTRLTVV.

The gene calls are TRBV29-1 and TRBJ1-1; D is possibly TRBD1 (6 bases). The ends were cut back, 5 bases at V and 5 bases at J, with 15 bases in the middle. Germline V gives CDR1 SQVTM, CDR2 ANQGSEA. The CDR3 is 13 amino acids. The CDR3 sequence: CSVTARGGTEAFF. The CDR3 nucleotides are TGCAGCGTTACCGCCAGGGGAGGGACTGAAGCTTTCTTT.

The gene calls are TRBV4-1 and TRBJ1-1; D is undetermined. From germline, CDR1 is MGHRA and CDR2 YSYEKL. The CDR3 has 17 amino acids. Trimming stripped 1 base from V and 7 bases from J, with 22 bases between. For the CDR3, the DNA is TGCGCCAGCAGCCAAGGGGAGGCCAGGTCGTTGGTAAGTGAAGCTTTCTTT. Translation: CASSQGEARSLVSEAFF.

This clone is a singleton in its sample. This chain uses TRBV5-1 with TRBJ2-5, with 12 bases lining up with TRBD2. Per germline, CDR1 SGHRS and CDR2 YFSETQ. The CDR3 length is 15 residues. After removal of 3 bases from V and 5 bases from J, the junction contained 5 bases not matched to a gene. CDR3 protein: CASSWSTSGGETQYF. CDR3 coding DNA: TGCGCCAGCAGCTGGAGTACTAGCGGGGGGGAGACCCAGTACTTC.